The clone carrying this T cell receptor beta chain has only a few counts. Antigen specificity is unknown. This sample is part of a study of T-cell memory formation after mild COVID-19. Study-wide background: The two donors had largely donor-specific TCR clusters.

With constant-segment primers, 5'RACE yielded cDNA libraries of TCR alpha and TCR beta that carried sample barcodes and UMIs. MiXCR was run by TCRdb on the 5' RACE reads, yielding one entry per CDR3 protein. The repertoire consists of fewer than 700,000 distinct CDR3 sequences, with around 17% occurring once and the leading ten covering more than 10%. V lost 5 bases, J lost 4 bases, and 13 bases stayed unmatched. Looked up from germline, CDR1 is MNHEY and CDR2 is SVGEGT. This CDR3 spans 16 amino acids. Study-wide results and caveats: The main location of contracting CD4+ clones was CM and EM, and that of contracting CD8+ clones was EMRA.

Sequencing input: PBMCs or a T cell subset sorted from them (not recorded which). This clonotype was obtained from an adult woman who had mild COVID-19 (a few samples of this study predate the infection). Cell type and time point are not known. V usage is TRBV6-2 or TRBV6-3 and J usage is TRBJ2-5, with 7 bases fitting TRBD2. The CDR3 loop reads CASSAGRLASRETQYF. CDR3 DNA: TGTGCCAGCAGTGCCGGGAGGCTAGCATCCAGAGAGACCCAGTACTTC.